The 5 T cell receptor gamma chains below all came from one sample that was sequenced in a study of gamma-delta chains in newborns, infants, children. TCRdb re-identified clones in the reads via CATT. The sample lists over 2,000 gamma-chain clones, 25% to 30% seen once, with more than 35% in the top ten. Sequences were obtained from blood. The origin of the receptors is a child who was a newborn, infant or young child, either healthy, febrile or measles-vaccinated (not recorded which).

Sample share makes this clone large. Other DNA sequences from this sample encode an identical CDR3 as well. The chain links TRGV9 to TRGJP. Per germline, CDR1 GITISATS and CDR2 ISYDGTV (reference sequence). CDR3 length: 16 amino acids. V lost 0 bases and J lost 9; bases outside the gene matches: 5. The CDR3 DNA reads as TGTGCCTTGTGGGAGGTGGTTGGGTTGGGCAAAAAAATCAAGGTATTT. Translation: CALWEVVGLGKKIKVF.

This clone has more than one count but fewer than ten. The chain combines TRGV5 with TRGJ1 or TRGJ2. The CDR3 is 14 amino acids. Germline assignment: CDR1 VINAFY and CDR2 YDVSNSKD. The ends lost 0 bases at V and 5 bases at J; junction bases unmatched: 7. CDR3 sequence (DNA): TGTGCCACCTGGGACAGGCGGCTTGATTATAAGAAACTCTTT. Encoded protein: CATWDRRLDYKKLF.

This clone was seen only a few times. This chain uses TRGV9 with TRGJP. With V trimmed by 4 bases and J by 2 bases, 5 bases remained unmatched. Germline CDR1 is GITISATS and CDR2 is ISYDGTV (reference sequence). The CDR3 sequence is 17 residues long. This CDR3 is CALWDTWQELGKKIKVF. The CDR3 nucleotides read TGTGCCTTGTGGGACACCTGGCAAGAGTTGGGCAAAAAAATCAAGGTATTT.

The rearrangement links TRGV3 to TRGJ1 or TRGJ2. The V and J ends lost 0 bases and 6 bases, in that order; junction bases with no gene match: 8. The CDR3 contains 14 residues. Germline values: CDR1 VTNTFY, CDR2 YDVSTARD (reference sequence). The CDR3 DNA is TGTGCCACCTGGGACAGGCCGGCCTTTTATAAGAAACTCTTT. This encodes CATWDRPAFYKKLF.

The chain carries TRGV9 and TRGJP. The junction had 5 bases not matched to a gene; V was cut back by 2 bases and J by 7 bases. Germline CDR1 and CDR2: GITISATS and ISYDGTV (reference sequence). This CDR3 contains 16 residues. This CDR3 is CALWEGYELGKKIKVF. CDR3 DNA sequence: TGTGCCTTGTGGGAGGGCTACGAGTTGGGCAAAAAAATCAAGGTATTT.